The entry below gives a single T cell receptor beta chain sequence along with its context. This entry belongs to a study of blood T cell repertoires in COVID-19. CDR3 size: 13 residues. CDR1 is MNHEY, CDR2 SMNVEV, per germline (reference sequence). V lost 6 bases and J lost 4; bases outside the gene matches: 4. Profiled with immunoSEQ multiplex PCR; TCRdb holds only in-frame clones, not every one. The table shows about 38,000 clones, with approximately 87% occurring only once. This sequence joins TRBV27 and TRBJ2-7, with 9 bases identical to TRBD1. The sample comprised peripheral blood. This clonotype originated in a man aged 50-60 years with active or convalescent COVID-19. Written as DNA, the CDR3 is TGTGCCAGCAGAAGACAGGGGGGGTACGAGCAGTACTTC. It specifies CASRRQGGYEQYF.